A single sample gave rise to the 18 T cell receptor beta chains below, sequenced in a study of molecular identifiers for immune sequencing clone quantification. MiXCR, run by TCRdb on the PCR reads, gives a single entry per CDR3 protein. The profile shows some 650,000 distinct CDR3 sequences, 20% of them singletons. The specimen sequenced was naive CD8+ T cells from blood, with Jurkat cell RNA spiked in. Documented subset: FACS-sorted CD8+CD4-CCR7+CD45RA+ naive T cells. Receptor source: a human donor in good health. Some libraries in this study had Jurkat cell RNA spiked in.

This clonotype was seen ten or more times. The V and J genes are TRBV27 and TRBJ1-3; perhaps TRBD1 as D (6 bases). V dropped 2 bases and J dropped 4 bases, with 12 bases sitting between them. Germline V CDR1 and CDR2: MNHEY, SMNVEV (reference sequence). CDR3 length: 15 residues. CDR3 region: CASSLTPGAGNTIYF. The CDR3 DNA reads as TGTGCCAGCAGTTTAACCCCAGGGGCCGGAAACACCATATATTTT.

The J gene is TRBJ1-1, the V gene TRBV30, with unresolved D. The CDR3 totals 13 residues. Germline loops: CDR1 GTSNPN, CDR2 SVGIG (reference sequence). Trimming pared 2 bases from V and 2 bases from J, leaving 9 bases between. The CDR3 loop reads CAWSLSQNTEAFF. CDR3 DNA sequence: TGTGCCTGGAGTTTGAGCCAAAACACTGAAGCTTTCTTT.

This clonotype was detected only a few times. Since a much larger clone is just one base distant, this may be a read error. The rearrangement links TRBV5-1 to TRBJ2-5; TRBD1 might be the D (6 bases). CDR3 size: 15 residues. Trimming shortened V by 1 base and J by 4 bases, and 14 bases separated the two germline ends. The V gene's germline CDR1 is SGHRS and CDR2 YFSETQ. The CDR3 loop is CASSLTGFIRETQYF. As DNA, the CDR3 is TGCGCCAGCAGCTTGACAGGGTTTATCCGAGAGACCCAGTACTTC.

This clonotype was seen at least ten times. This chain connects TRBV2 to TRBJ2-2; 10 bases align to TRBD2. The V segment lost 4 bases and the J segment 0 bases; nucleotides outside the gene matches: 8. This CDR3 is built from 18 residues. CDR1 and CDR2 (germline): SNHLY, FYNNEI. The CDR3 DNA reads as TGTGCCAGCAGTGTAGGTAGCGGGAGGTCCGCGAACACCGGGGAGCTGTTTTTT. This codes for CASSVGSGRSANTGELFF.

Ten or more counts support this clonotype. The rearrangement uses TRBV4-1 and TRBJ1-1, with D maybe TRBD1 (6 bases). The germline V and J ends were trimmed by 0 bases and 3 bases, with 11 bases remaining between them. Germline CDR1 and CDR2: MGHRA and YSYEKL. The CDR3 has 15 residues. CDR3 sequence: CASSQEPGADTEAFF. CDR3 coding DNA: TGCGCCAGCAGCCAAGAACCGGGGGCGGACACTGAAGCTTTCTTT.

This clonotype came up a few times. J is TRBJ2-5 and V is TRBV7-6; D is uncertain. The germline V gene has CDR1 SGHVS and CDR2 FNYEAQ. This CDR3 has 14 residues. The ends were cut back, 5 bases at V and 4 bases at J, with 14 bases in the middle. The CDR3 nucleotides read TGTGCCAGCAGCCCTGGGATTTTCGGAGAGACCCAGTACTTC. It yields the protein CASSPGIFGETQYF. Using reference TRBV7-6 and TRBJ2-5 for the parts outside the CDR3, the full variable domain is GAGVSQSPRYKVTKRGQDVALRCDPISGHVSLYWYRQALGQGPEFLTYFNYEAQQDKSGLPNDRFSAERPEGSISTLTIQRTEQRDSAMYRCASSPGIFGETQYFGPGTRLLVL.

This clonotype appeared many times. The chain links TRBV27 to TRBJ2-1; D not resolved. Trimming took off 4 bases at V and 5 bases at J, with 12 bases between the two ends. Germline lookup yields CDR1 MNHEY and CDR2 SMNVEV (reference sequence). This CDR3 has 14 amino acids. The CDR3: CASSSLSFNNEQFF. In nucleotides, the CDR3 is TGTGCCAGCAGTTCACTGTCCTTCAACAATGAGCAGTTCTTC.

This clonotype was seen many times. The chain carries TRBV7-9 and TRBJ1-1; no clear D gene. Trimming stripped 3 bases from V and 6 bases from J, with 11 bases between. The CDR3 runs 13 residues. Germline-derived CDR1 and CDR2 are SEHNR and FQNEAQ (reference sequence). The CDR3 bases are TGTGCCAGCAGCTTGGAGAGTCGCCCTGAAGCTTTCTTT. Its translation is CASSLESRPEAFF.

This clonotype was seen ten or more times. This rearrangement joins TRBV7-2 to TRBJ2-7; TRBD2 agrees at 8 bases. From germline, CDR1 is SGHTA and CDR2 FQGNSA. V was clipped by 1 base and J by 6 bases; unmatched bases: 8. The CDR3 has 15 residues. The CDR3, as DNA: TGTGCCAGCAGCTTAGGTGAGCGGGAGTGGTCCGAGCAGTACTTC. Its protein is CASSLGEREWSEQYF.

This clonotype was recorded many times. The genes are TRBV12-3 or TRBV12-4 and TRBJ1-5; no clear D. The CDR3 runs 15 residues. V dropped 1 base and J dropped 2 bases, with 9 bases sitting between them. The DNA of the CDR3 is TGTGCCAGCAGTTTAGGGCAGTTTGGCAATCAGCCCCAGCATTTT. Protein: CASSLGQFGNQPQHF.

Points on this clonotype: At one boundary the junction diverges from the germline segment, which might be a read error. J is TRBJ2-6 and V is TRBV4-1; no reliable D call. This CDR3 comprises 14 residues. Germline CDR1 and CDR2: MGHRA and YSYEKL. In DNA form, the CDR3 reads TGCGCCAACAGCCCACTCTCTGGGGCCAACGTCCTGACTTTC. Protein: CANSPLSGANVLTF.

This CDR3 is CASSQSGTGMEQPQHF. CDR3 DNA: TGCGCCAGCAGTCAATCGGGGACAGGGATGGAGCAGCCCCAGCATTTT. The chain links TRBV23-1 to TRBJ1-5; 9 positions agree with TRBD1. TRBV23-1 is treated as an ORF (open reading frame) with a function not yet certain. The CDR3 has 16 amino acids. The V segment lost 0 bases and the J segment 7 bases; nucleotides outside the gene matches: 7.

The V call is TRBV19, the J call TRBJ1-4; 9 nucleotides align to TRBD1. The V gene end was trimmed by 5 bases and the J gene end by 7 bases; junction bases not matched to a gene: 5. CDR1 is LNHDA, CDR2 SQIVND, per germline (reference sequence). The CDR3 has 14 amino acids. The DNA for the CDR3 is TGTGCCAGTAGTTTGACAGGGGGTAGTGAAAAACTGTTTTTT. The encoded protein is CASSLTGGSEKLFF.

This clonotype was detected ten times or more. The chain carries TRBV20-1 and TRBJ2-1; 8 positions match TRBD2. The CDR3 totals 15 residues. Trimming removed 2 bases from V and 6 bases from J; junction bases left unmatched: 9. Germline assignment: CDR1 DFQATT and CDR2 SNEGSKA (reference sequence). CDR3 sequence (DNA): TGCAGTGCTAGATGGGACGGGAGGGCCATCAATGAGCAGTTCTTC. Its translation: CSARWDGRAINEQFF.

About this clonotype itself: A read error is possible here, since a much larger clone lies one base away. The rearrangement joins TRBV5-6 to TRBJ2-4; 7 bases align to TRBD1. In germline, CDR1 is SGHDT, CDR2 YYEEEE. Trimming removed 0 bases from V and 7 bases from J; junction bases left unmatched: 7. The CDR3 runs 15 residues. For the CDR3, the DNA is TGTGCCAGCAGCTTGGTAGGGGACAGCCGGAACATTCAGTACTTC. Translation: CASSLVGDSRNIQYF.

This clonotype was found many times. CDR3 in amino acids: CSARGQHYGYTF. Written as DNA, the CDR3 is TGCAGTGCTAGGGGACAGCATTATGGCTACACCTTC. The V and J genes are TRBV20-1 and TRBJ1-2, with TRBD1 identical over 7 bases. J gave up 5 bases and V 3 bases, and 3 bases lay outside the gene matches. Germline V gene lookup returns CDR1 DFQATT and CDR2 SNEGSKA (reference sequence). This CDR3 has 12 residues.

This clonotype was found a few times. The genes are TRBV27 and TRBJ1-3; D remains ambiguous. This CDR3 region has 14 residues. The germline CDR1 and CDR2 sequences are MNHEY and SMNVEV (reference sequence). Trimming took off 0 bases at V and 4 bases at J, with 7 bases between the two ends. The CDR3 coding sequence is TGTGCCAGCAGTTTATCAGTCGCGGGAAACACCATATATTTT. It is translated as CASSLSVAGNTIYF.

With regard to this clonotype: Relative to the germline gene, one junction end is altered; a read error may explain this. V usage is TRBV2 and J usage is TRBJ2-1, with 10 nucleotides matching TRBD2. CDR3 size: 19 residues. Germline V CDR1 and CDR2: SNHLY, FYNNEI. The CDR3 reads CASKVAGGRDPSSYNERFF. The CDR3 DNA is TGTGCCAGCAAGGTAGCGGGAGGCAGAGACCCGAGCTCCTACAATGAGCGGTTCTTC.